Sequencing of this TCR beta chain was carried out in a study of cytomegalovirus exposure and HLA in healthy donors. Overall study results and limits: Accounts indicate the classifier identified cytomegalovirus status with strong specificity and sensitivity. Later on, an analysis showed TCR association rates differing by HLA locus, with DRB1 the most and HLA-C the fewest. Overall, 164 TCR beta chains were annotated as cytomegalovirus-associated. A link between a missense DCLRE1C variant and TCR beta V- and J-gene trimming emerged from a later analysis.

Of note for this clone: Antigen unknown.

PCR amplification relied on 60 Vbeta primers (plus 13 Jbeta primers). Using immunoSEQ multiplex PCR, the repertoire was profiled, and TCRdb retains in-frame clones only, with some absent. The repertoire includes around 130,000 clones, roughly 79% of them detected once, and 2.7% sits in the top ten. With V trimmed by 2 bases and J by 4 bases, 9 bases remained unmatched. Germline V lookup: CDR1 MGHRA, CDR2 YSYEKL. The CDR3 is 17 amino acids. The source of this sequence is a boy aged 2 to 10 in good health and CMV-seronegative. The sequenced sample consisted of PBMCs. The chain links TRBV4-1 to TRBJ2-1, with 9 bases fitting TRBD2. As DNA, the CDR3 is TGCGCCAGCAGCCAATTAATAGGCGGGGGGGGATACAATGAGCAGTTCTTC. Translated: CASSQLIGGGGYNEQFF.